Below are 27 T cell receptor beta chains sequenced from a single sample in a study of T cells in Graves' hyperthyroidism and ophthalmopathy. From RNA transcripts, TCR beta CDR3 regions were amplified. When the TCR CDR3 underwent first-round RT-PCR, the HTBI primer set was used. TCRdb re-derived calls from the multiplex PCR reads in MiXCR, one entry per CDR3 protein. The table shows hundreds of thousands of distinct CDR3 sequences, with 24% occurring only once. Source material: blood. The receptor source for this set is a woman younger than 45 with Graves' ophthalmopathy.

This clonotype was observed many times. The chain has TRBV29-1 and TRBJ1-1, with 7 bases fitting TRBD1. In germline, CDR1 is SQVTM, CDR2 ANQGSEA. The CDR3 covers 12 residues. J was trimmed by 0 bases and V by 6 bases; bases with no gene match: 1. CDR3 sequence: CSVDRLNTEAFF. DNA for the CDR3: TGCAGCGTGGACAGGTTGAACACTGAAGCTTTCTTT.

This clonotype was found many times. The chain has TRBV2 and TRBJ2-7, with unresolved D. Trimming took off 2 bases at V and 7 bases at J, with 18 bases between the two ends. Germline CDR1 is SNHLY and CDR2 is FYNNEI. The CDR3 is 15 residues long. Here the CDR3 DNA reads TGTGCCAGCAGTGAACTCGTTGTTTTTTTGGGGGAGCAGTACTTC. It is translated as CASSELVVFLGEQYF.

Ten or more counts support this clonotype. The V and J genes are TRBV6-2 or TRBV6-3 and TRBJ1-5; TRBD1 is a possible D gene (5 bases). The CDR3 spans 15 residues. Germline assignment: CDR1 MNHEY and CDR2 SVGEGT. V was pared by 6 bases and J by 3 bases, with 15 bases between. For the CDR3, the DNA is TGTGCCAGCAGCGCTTTGCAGGGCACCAATCAGCCCCAGCATTTT. This encodes CASSALQGTNQPQHF.

This clonotype was seen at least ten times. The chain uses TRBV12-3 or TRBV12-4 and TRBJ2-7; 7 bases fit TRBD2. V lost 6 bases to trimming and J lost 5 bases; unmatched junction nucleotides: 4. The CDR3 loop spans 12 amino acids. Here the CDR3 DNA reads TGTGCCAGCAGCCCCGGGGGGAACGAGCAGTACTTC. This codes for CASSPGGNEQYF.

In this sample, this clonotype turned up many times. This chain links TRBV4-1 with TRBJ1-5; TRBD1 agrees at 9 bases. The V gene's germline CDR1 is MGHRA and CDR2 YSYEKL. The CDR3 runs to 17 residues. With 0 bases clipped from V and 3 bases from J, the junction kept 6 bases outside the gene matches. CDR3 coding DNA: TGCGCCAGCAGCCAAGATTTCGGGACAGGGTACAATCAGCCCCAGCATTTT. It is translated as CASSQDFGTGYNQPQHF.

V is TRBV12-3 or TRBV12-4 and J is TRBJ1-1; D ambiguous. The length of the CDR3 is 15 residues. The V and J ends lost 5 bases and 6 bases respectively, with 19 bases between them. The CDR3 is CASSTINNRIPEAFF. The DNA for the CDR3 is TGTGCCAGCAGTACCATCAACAACCGGATTCCTGAAGCTTTCTTT.

There are a few counts of this clonotype. V usage is TRBV5-1 and J usage is TRBJ1-1; D gene unclear. Germline CDR1 SGHRS, CDR2 YFSETQ. Trimming cost V 0 bases and J 3 bases, with 12 bases left between them. The CDR3 is made up of 15 amino acids. Written as DNA, the CDR3 is TGCGCCAGCAGCTTGGGGGGATTGGGCTACACTGAAGCTTTCTTT. It yields the protein CASSLGGLGYTEAFF.

This clonotype was seen a handful of times. V usage is TRBV6-5 and J usage is TRBJ1-6, with D possibly being TRBD1 (5 bases). The germline V gene encodes CDR1 MNHEY and CDR2 SVGAGI. There are 15 residues in the CDR3. V was shortened by 3 bases and J by 10 bases, with 16 bases between the two germline ends. CDR3 DNA: TGTGCCAGCAGTTATCGGGGGGGAGAAGGGTCACCCCTCCACTTT. Translating it yields CASSYRGGEGSPLHF.

V and J are TRBV20-1 and TRBJ1-1; D is undetermined. This CDR3 spans 14 amino acids. V was clipped by 5 bases and J by 3 bases, with 16 bases between them. The germline V gene has CDR1 DFQATT and CDR2 SNEGSKA (reference sequence). The CDR3, as DNA: TGCAGTGCTCCCTCCGCGGGTTGGGACACTGAAGCTTTCTTT. This translates into CSAPSAGWDTEAFF.

This clonotype was seen once. The V gene is TRBV27, the J gene TRBJ1-2; the match to TRBD1 covers 7 bases. CDR1 MNHEY and CDR2 SMNVEV come from the germline V gene (reference sequence). The CDR3 contains 13 residues. The V segment lost 4 bases and the J segment 6 bases; nucleotides outside the gene matches: 5. The DNA of the CDR3 is TGTGCCAGCAGTTCTAACAGGGGAAATGGCTACACCTTC. It specifies CASSSNRGNGYTF.

This clonotype was recorded many times. This chain links TRBV20-1 with TRBJ1-1, with D unresolved. Trimming removed 5 bases at V and 5 bases at J, with 15 bases between. The CDR3 totals 13 residues. The germline V gene encodes CDR1 DFQATT and CDR2 SNEGSKA (reference sequence). The CDR3 loop reads CSAPRGERTEAFF. CDR3 nucleotides: TGCAGTGCTCCTCGCGGGGAACGGACTGAAGCTTTCTTT.

V usage is TRBV7-9 and J usage is TRBJ1-1; D is unclear. Germline-derived CDR1 and CDR2 are SEHNR and FQNEAQ (reference sequence). Trimming took off 7 bases at V and 2 bases at J, with 11 bases between the two ends. The CDR3 consists of 13 residues. As DNA, the CDR3 is TGTGCCAGCAAAGGGAAGGTCAACACTGAAGCTTTCTTT. Amino acids: CASKGKVNTEAFF.

In this sample, this clonotype turned up a few times. The chain employs TRBV28 and TRBJ2-5; 13 bases are a match to TRBD2. Looked up from germline, CDR1 is MDHEN and CDR2 is SYDVKM. The CDR3 has 15 amino acids. V shed 6 bases, J shed 4 bases, and the junction held 5 bases outside the gene matches. CDR3 amino acids: CASRSLAGGGETQYF. CDR3 DNA: TGTGCCAGCAGGTCACTAGCGGGGGGGGGAGAGACCCAGTACTTC.

In this sample, this clonotype turned up many times. This sequence joins TRBV5-1 and TRBJ1-2, with TRBD1 matching over 7 bases. The V gene end was trimmed by 4 bases and the J gene end by 8 bases; junction bases not matched to a gene: 11. This CDR3 has 14 amino acids. The germline CDR1 and CDR2 sequences are SGHRS and YFSETQ. Here the CDR3 DNA reads TGCGCCAGCAGCGGAACAGGGGCCGCGGGGGGCTACACCTTC. It codes for CASSGTGAAGGYTF.

The sample holds many counts of this clonotype. The CDR3 reads CSYGQGGREQYF. The CDR3 DNA is TGCAGCTATGGACAGGGAGGTCGCGAGCAGTACTTC. The chain is built from TRBV29-1 and TRBJ2-7; TRBD1 matches 8 bases. Germline V CDR1 and CDR2: SQVTM, ANQGSEA. The V segment lost 8 bases and the J segment 6 bases; nucleotides outside the gene matches: 9. This CDR3 region has 12 residues.

The table lists this clonotype with many counts. This chain connects TRBV2 to TRBJ2-2; no firm D call. Trimming pared 6 bases from V and 2 bases from J, leaving 4 bases between. Germline V gene lookup returns CDR1 SNHLY and CDR2 FYNNEI. This CDR3 is built from 12 residues. The CDR3, as DNA: TGTGCCAGCAGGGTAAACACCGGGGAGCTGTTTTTT. It is translated as CASRVNTGELFF.

This clonotype showed up many times. This chain joins TRBV13 and TRBJ2-6; D is ambiguous. CDR1 is PRHDT and CDR2 is FYEKMQ in the germline V gene (reference sequence). Trimming removed 8 bases at V and 1 base at J, with 9 bases between. The CDR3 extends over 14 amino acids. The CDR3 DNA sequence: TGTGCCAGCGGTGCTGGGTCTGGGGCCAACGTCCTGACTTTC. It yields the protein CASGAGSGANVLTF.

This clonotype was seen many times. The V call is TRBV2, the J call TRBJ2-5; 9 bases line up with TRBD2. The CDR3 has 17 amino acids. V shed 6 bases and J 3 bases; nucleotides not matched to a gene: 14. Germline V gene sequence: CDR1 SNHLY, CDR2 FYNNEI. The CDR3 DNA sequence: TGTGCCAGCAGCCGGGCGGGGGCTAGCGGGGCGAAAGAGACCCAGTACTTC. This gives the protein CASSRAGASGAKETQYF.

This clonotype was found many times. This chain uses TRBV20-1 with TRBJ1-2; D is possibly TRBD1 (5 bases). The V end lost 3 bases, the J end lost 2 bases, and 22 bases lay between the germline ends. Germline loops: CDR1 DFQATT, CDR2 SNEGSKA (reference sequence). This CDR3 region has 17 residues. The CDR3 DNA is TGCAGTGCTAGTGGGGCCCAGTCGGAATTACGAAACTATGGCTACACCTTC. It specifies CSASGAQSELRNYGYTF.

This clonotype was counted ten times or more. This chain connects TRBV7-2 to TRBJ1-5, with D tentatively TRBD1 (5 bases). This CDR3 region has 16 residues. The V end lost 0 bases, the J end lost 8 bases, and 17 bases lay between the germline ends. Germline CDR1 is SGHTA and CDR2 is FQGNSA. CDR3 amino acids: CASSLAFGGLGEPQHF. DNA of the CDR3: TGTGCCAGCAGCTTAGCGTTCGGGGGACTGGGTGAGCCCCAGCATTTT.

This clonotype was observed many times. This chain uses TRBV6-5 with TRBJ1-2, with D possibly matching TRBD1 (5 bases). Between the trimmed V and J ends, which lost 10 bases and 3 bases, there was a span of 12 bases. The CDR3 runs 12 residues. CDR1 MNHEY and CDR2 SVGAGI come from the germline V gene. CDR3 in DNA: TGTGCCAACTGGAAAGGGGACTATGGCTACACCTTC. Its protein product is CANWKGDYGYTF.

In its sample, this clonotype was seen many times. This chain joins TRBV20-1 and TRBJ2-6; unclear D gene. V was trimmed by 3 bases and J by 4 bases, leaving 10 bases between them. The CDR3 spans 14 residues. The germline V gene encodes CDR1 DFQATT and CDR2 SNEGSKA (reference sequence). DNA of the CDR3: TGCAGTGCTAGGGCGGTAGGCGGGGCCAACGTCCTGACTTTC. Translation: CSARAVGGANVLTF.

This clonotype was detected ten times or more. This rearrangement joins TRBV12-3 or TRBV12-4 to TRBJ2-3, with D hard to call. CDR3 size: 11 residues. Trimming removed 8 bases from V and 2 bases from J, with 5 bases in between. CDR3 nucleotide sequence: TGTGCCAGCCGGTCCACAGATACGCAGTATTTT. This translates into CASRSTDTQYF.

The rearrangement links TRBV20-1 to TRBJ1-2; D is perhaps TRBD1 (6 bases). The CDR3 length is 15 residues. The V and J ends lost 3 bases and 2 bases respectively, with 16 bases between them. Germline CDR1 and CDR2: DFQATT and SNEGSKA (reference sequence). The CDR3: CSARSGDVHNYGYTF. The CDR3 coding sequence is TGCAGTGCTAGGTCAGGGGACGTTCACAACTATGGCTACACCTTC.

This clonotype was observed at least ten times. This chain uses TRBV11-2 with TRBJ2-7; a weak D match, TRBD2 (7 bases). In germline, CDR1 is SGHAT, CDR2 FQNNGV. V lost 5 bases and J lost 2, with 19 bases in between. The CDR3 runs to 16 residues. Here the CDR3 reads CASSANKGGVAYEQYF. The CDR3 nucleotides are TGTGCCAGCAGCGCCAATAAGGGGGGGGTCGCCTACGAGCAGTACTTC.

Remarks on this clonotype: Given a much more abundant clone one base away, this may be a read error. V usage is TRBV7-8 and J usage is TRBJ1-3; TRBD1 is a possible D gene (5 bases). Trimming removed 5 bases at V and 2 bases at J, with 16 bases between. The CDR3 has 16 amino acids. Germline V CDR1 and CDR2: SGHVS, FQNEAQ. The DNA of the CDR3 is TGTGCCAGCAGCGTTCCCGGGACGGTCCCTGGAAACACCATATATTTT. Its translation is CASSVPGTVPGNTIYF.

The table lists this clonotype with many counts. The chain couples TRBV19 to TRBJ2-7; D is possibly TRBD2 (7 bases). The ends were cut back, 3 bases at V and 4 bases at J, with 16 bases in the middle. Germline CDR1 is LNHDA and CDR2 is SQIVND (reference sequence). This CDR3 contains 15 residues. The CDR3 region is CASSIWIRGAYEQYF. CDR3 nucleotides: TGTGCCAGTAGTATTTGGATTCGGGGGGCTTACGAGCAGTACTTC.